The next 22 T cell receptor beta chains were all read from a single sample in a study of blood T cell repertoires in COVID-19. The data were produced by immunoSEQ multiplex PCR, yet TCRdb's version contains in-frame clones alone and is incomplete. The data contain about 75,000 clones, 88% of them singletons. Source material: peripheral blood. These receptors were collected from a human donor in a cohort sampled during active COVID-19.

The chain links TRBV7-9 to TRBJ1-2; possible D gene TRBD1, 5 bases. This CDR3 has 14 residues. CDR1 is SEHNR and CDR2 is FQNEAQ in the germline V gene (reference sequence). The V end was cut by 4 bases, the J end by 8 bases, with 17 bases between. CDR3 nucleotide sequence: TGTGCCAGCAGCTCTGATCGGGGGTGGGAAGGCTACACCTTC. Protein product: CASSSDRGWEGYTF.

V is TRBV5-1 and J is TRBJ1-6, with 7 bases fitting TRBD1. Germline CDR1 and CDR2: SGHRS and YFSETQ. Trimming removed 3 bases from V and 7 bases from J; junction bases left unmatched: 7. The CDR3 is made up of 15 amino acids. For the CDR3, the DNA is TGCGCCAGCAGCTCCCGACAGGGTGGGAATTCACCCCTCCACTTT. Protein sequence: CASSSRQGGNSPLHF.

The rearrangement uses TRBV11-2 and TRBJ2-7; TRBD1 agrees at 12 bases. The CDR3 loop spans 15 amino acids. V was clipped by 6 bases and J by 6 bases; unmatched bases: 9. Germline V gene data show CDR1 as SGHAT and CDR2 as FQNNGV. The CDR3 here is CASSQRDRGLREQYF. The CDR3 nucleotides are TGTGCCAGCAGTCAACGGGACAGGGGGCTTCGCGAGCAGTACTTC.

This chain uses TRBV18 with TRBJ2-3; 11 bases map to TRBD2. Germline V gives CDR1 KGHSH, CDR2 LQKENI. V lost 4 bases to trimming and J lost 0 bases; unmatched junction nucleotides: 3. The CDR3 sequence is 16 residues long. DNA of the CDR3: TGTGCCAGCTCACAAGGGACTAGCGGCAGCACAGATACGCAGTATTTT. This sequence encodes CASSQGTSGSTDTQYF.

The chain employs TRBV19 and TRBJ1-1; 12 bases line up with TRBD1. The V gene's germline CDR1 is LNHDA and CDR2 SQIVND (reference sequence). This CDR3 region has 19 residues. V lost 7 bases and J lost 2; bases outside the gene matches: 17. CDR3 loop: CASTPGTGGGRTLNTEAFF. CDR3 DNA: TGTGCCAGTACTCCCGGGACAGGGGGCGGCCGTACCCTAAACACTGAAGCTTTCTTT. The full variable domain, in which reference TRBV19 and TRBJ1-1 provide the parts outside the CDR3, is DGGITQSPKYLFRKEGQNVTLSCEQNLNHDAMYWYRQDPGQGLRLIYYSQIVNDFQKGDIAEGYSVSREKKESFPLTVTSAQKNPTAFYLCASTPGTGGGRTLNTEAFFGQGTRLTVV.

The V call is TRBV29-1, the J call TRBJ2-3; TRBD1 is a possible D gene (6 bases). CDR1 and CDR2 (germline): SQVTM, ANQGSEA. This CDR3 is 13 amino acids long. Trimming left V 5 bases short and J 7 bases short, with 16 bases between. CDR3 sequence: CSVFAYQGYTQYF. CDR3 nucleotides: TGCAGCGTTTTTGCCTACCAGGGGTATACGCAGTATTTT.

The chain is built from TRBV6-5 and TRBJ1-2, with 7 positions matching TRBD1. The trim removed 6 bases at V and 7 bases at J, leaving 14 bases unmatched. Germline CDR1 is MNHEY and CDR2 is SVGAGI. This CDR3 has 15 residues. CDR3 residues: CASSEKTGAFSGYTF. The CDR3 nucleotides are TGTGCCAGCAGCGAGAAAACAGGGGCCTTTAGTGGCTACACCTTC.

The CDR3 protein is CASSPWGGANTGELFF. As DNA, the CDR3 is TGTGCCAGCAGTCCCTGGGGGGGGGCGAACACCGGGGAGCTGTTTTTT. V gene TRBV27 combines with J gene TRBJ2-2; TRBD2 matches 7 bases. Germline V gene lookup returns CDR1 MNHEY and CDR2 SMNVEV (reference sequence). V lost 5 bases and J lost 0; bases outside the gene matches: 6. The CDR3 consists of 16 residues.

The chain combines TRBV10-2 with TRBJ1-2; tentative D call: TRBD1 (5 bases). Germline CDR1 reads WSHSY; CDR2 reads SAAADI. Trimming took off 2 bases at V and 7 bases at J, with 8 bases between the two ends. The CDR3 has 12 amino acids. The DNA for the CDR3 is TGCGCCAGCAGTGAGCTGGGGGGTGGCTACACCTTC. Translated, it gives CASSELGGGYTF.

This clone showed up just once. The gene calls are TRBV6-6 and TRBJ1-2; tentatively, D is TRBD1 (5 bases). The germline gives CDR1 MNHNY, CDR2 SVGAGI (reference sequence). V was shortened by 5 bases and J by 2 bases, with 12 bases between the two germline ends. This CDR3 has 14 residues. For the CDR3, the DNA is TGTGCCAGCAGTCCCGACAGAGCGAACTATGGCTACACCTTC. It codes for CASSPDRANYGYTF.

This chain connects TRBV5-4 to TRBJ2-1; 12 bases are shared with TRBD2. The V gene end was trimmed by 0 bases and the J gene end by 0 bases; junction bases not matched to a gene: 7. CDR1 and CDR2 from the germline V gene are SGHNT and YYREEE (reference sequence). CDR3 size: 19 residues. CDR3 nucleotide sequence: TGTGCCAGCAGCTTGGGTGGTCTAGCGGGAGGGTCCTCCTACAATGAGCAGTTCTTC. This codes for CASSLGGLAGGSSYNEQFF.

This chain connects TRBV28 to TRBJ1-6; TRBD1 matches 8 bases. The CDR3 consists of 14 residues. Germline CDR1 and CDR2: MDHEN and SYDVKM. V lost 5 bases and J lost 14; bases outside the gene matches: 11. This chain's CDR3 is CASSPGQGPATLHF. The CDR3 DNA reads TGTGCCAGCAGTCCCGGACAGGGCCCCGCTACCCTCCACTTT.

This chain connects TRBV7-2 to TRBJ2-7, with 10 bases that match TRBD1. V trimming: 4 bases; J trimming: 9 bases; junction bases outside the gene matches: 9. Germline V gene sequence: CDR1 SGHTA, CDR2 FQGNSA. CDR3 length: 14 amino acids. The CDR3 nucleotides are TGTGCCAGCAGCTCCCGGGACAGGGGCCCAGGGCAGTACTTC. Translation: CASSSRDRGPGQYF.

The chain uses TRBV19 and TRBJ2-1; TRBD2 might be the D (5 bases). The CDR3 sequence is 16 residues long. The V end was cut by 4 bases, the J end by 2 bases, with 15 bases between. CDR1 is LNHDA, CDR2 SQIVND, per germline (reference sequence). Written as DNA, the CDR3 is TGTGCCAGTAGTACAAATGGAGGCTATCCCTACAATGAGCAGTTCTTC. Protein: CASSTNGGYPYNEQFF. Drawing the rest from reference TRBV19 and TRBJ2-1, the complete variable domain is DGGITQSPKYLFRKEGQNVTLSCEQNLNHDAMYWYRQDPGQGLRLIYYSQIVNDFQKGDIAEGYSVSREKKESFPLTVTSAQKNPTAFYLCASSTNGGYPYNEQFFGPGTRLTVL.

CDR3 DNA: TGTGCCAGCACCACAGACCCAACTTACGGCGAGCAGTACTTC. It is translated as CASTTDPTYGEQYF. J is TRBJ2-7 and V is TRBV27; D gene unclear. The V end lost 7 bases, the J end lost 6 bases, and 19 bases lay between the germline ends. The CDR3 has 14 residues. The germline V gene has CDR1 MNHEY and CDR2 SMNVEV (reference sequence).

The V call is TRBV11-3, the J call TRBJ1-6; D is possibly TRBD1 (6 bases). CDR3 size: 15 residues. V was shortened by 0 bases and J by 7 bases, with 10 bases between the two germline ends. Germline CDR1 is SGHNT and CDR2 is YENEEA. This CDR3 reads CASSLDYQGNSPLHF. In DNA, the CDR3 is TGTGCCAGCAGCTTAGATTATCAGGGGAATTCACCCCTCCACTTT.

The chain is built from TRBV2 and TRBJ2-5; D is undetermined. Germline V gene lookup returns CDR1 SNHLY and CDR2 FYNNEI. Trimming removed 5 bases from V and 1 base from J, with 11 bases in between. The CDR3 is made up of 14 amino acids. CDR3 loop: CASSLSTPQETQYF. DNA for the CDR3: TGTGCCAGCAGTTTATCGACACCCCAAGAGACCCAGTACTTC.

The chain has TRBV28 and TRBJ1-1, with 7 bases identical to TRBD1. J gave up 9 bases and V 6 bases, and 13 bases lay outside the gene matches. This CDR3 comprises 14 residues. CDR1 is MDHEN, CDR2 SYDVKM, per germline. CDR3 loop: CASSLRQGNEKAFF. The CDR3 DNA reads as TGTGCCAGCAGCCTCCGACAGGGAAATGAGAAAGCTTTCTTT.

The rearrangement links TRBV2 to TRBJ1-1, with D unclear. V lost 7 bases, J lost 1 base, and 10 bases lay in between. CDR3 size: 13 residues. CDR1 is SNHLY, CDR2 FYNNEI, per germline. This chain's CDR3 is CASTLGRNTEAFF. The CDR3, as DNA: TGTGCCAGCACATTGGGGAGGAACACTGAAGCTTTCTTT.

In the case of this clone: Other DNA sequences in this specimen translate into the identical CDR3. The chain links TRBV9 to TRBJ2-2; 11 bases fit TRBD2. The CDR3 has 17 amino acids. Germline lookup yields CDR1 SGDLS and CDR2 YYNGEE. With 1 base clipped from V and 0 bases from J, the junction kept 2 bases outside the gene matches. The DNA for the CDR3 is TGTGCCAGCAGCGTACTAGCGGGAGGATCGAACACCGGGGAGCTGTTTTTT. This codes for CASSVLAGGSNTGELFF. The entire variable domain, with the rest obtained from reference TRBV9 and TRBJ2-2, is as follows: DSGVTQTPKHLITATGQRVTLRCSPRSGDLSVYWYQQSLDQGLQFLIQYYNGEERAKGNILERFSAQQFPDLHSELNLSSLELGDSALYFCASSVLAGGSNTGELFFGEGSRLTVL.

This clone was detected only once. The rearrangement joins TRBV10-3 to TRBJ1-2; 10 bases fit TRBD1. The trim removed 4 bases at V and 8 bases at J, leaving 7 bases unmatched. Germline V lookup: CDR1 ENHRY, CDR2 SYGVKD. The CDR3 is 14 amino acids. This CDR3 reads CAISAGTGVNGYTF. The CDR3 nucleotides read TGTGCCATCAGTGCCGGGACAGGGGTAAACGGCTACACCTTC.

The rearrangement uses TRBV5-5 and TRBJ2-5; D might be TRBD2 (5 bases). Germline-derived CDR1 and CDR2 are SGHKS and YYEKEE (reference sequence). This CDR3 contains 14 residues. The V end lost 4 bases, the J end lost 1 base, and 11 bases lay between the germline ends. DNA for the CDR3: TGTGCCAGCAGCCGAGGGATGCCCCAAGAGACCCAGTACTTC. Encoded protein: CASSRGMPQETQYF.